This TCR beta chain came from a study of Tregs in tolerant kidney transplant recipients. The nonmyeloablative bone marrow transplants came from related graft donors, with transient mixed chimerism. In regard to this clone: Its target is unknown.

This table comes from immunoSEQ multiplex PCR, and its TCRdb copy is limited to in-frame clones, with some not included. The sample yields fewer than 95,000 clones, 90% to 95% seen once. Study observations and caveats: Expanding Tregs on activated donor B cells appeared to best identify donor-specific TCRbeta clones. Changing PCR primers prevented nucleotide comparison between some patients' samples. Few patients were studied, so findings need validation in larger groups.

Germline V gives CDR1 LGHNA, CDR2 YSLEER. V gave up 2 bases and J gave up 4 bases; unmatched junction bases: 3. The CDR3 covers 15 residues. The TCR comes from a human patient who received a combined kidney and bone marrow transplant. The T cells may partly be graft donor cells. The rearrangement joins TRBV4-3 to TRBJ1-2, with 11 positions matching TRBD1. Material: CD4+ T cells from blood (PBMCs), obtained 12 months after the transplant. CDR3 region: CASSQRTGGIYGYTF. As DNA, the CDR3 is TGCGCCAGCAGCCAACGGACAGGGGGCATCTATGGCTACACCTTC.